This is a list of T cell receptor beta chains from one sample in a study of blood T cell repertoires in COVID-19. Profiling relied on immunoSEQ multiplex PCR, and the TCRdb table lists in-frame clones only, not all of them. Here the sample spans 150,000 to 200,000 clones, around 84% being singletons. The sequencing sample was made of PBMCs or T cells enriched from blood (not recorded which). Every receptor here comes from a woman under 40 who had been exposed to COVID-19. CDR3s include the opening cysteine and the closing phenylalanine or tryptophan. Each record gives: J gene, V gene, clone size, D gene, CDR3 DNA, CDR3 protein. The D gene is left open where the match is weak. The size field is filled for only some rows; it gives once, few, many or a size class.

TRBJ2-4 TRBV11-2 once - TGTGCCAGCAGCTTCGACATTCAGTACTTC CASSFDIQYF
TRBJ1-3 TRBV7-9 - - TGTGCCAGCAGCTTAGCGGGGGGACGAAACACCATATATTTT CASSLAGGRNTIYF
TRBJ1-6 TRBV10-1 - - TGCGCCAGCAGTGCAGGGGCTGGATCACCCCTCCACTTT CASSAGAGSPLHF
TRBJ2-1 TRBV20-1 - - TGCAGTGCTCCCTCGGGGAATGAGCAGTTCTTC CSAPSGNEQFF
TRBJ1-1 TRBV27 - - TGTGCCAGCAGTTCTAGTCCGGGACAACAAAACACTGAAGCTTTCTTT CASSSSPGQQNTEAFF
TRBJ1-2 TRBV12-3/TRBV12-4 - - TGTGCCAGCAGGTCTGCTAACTATGGCTACACCTTC CASRSANYGYTF
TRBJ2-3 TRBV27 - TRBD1 TGTGCCAGCAGTTTAGTCGCAGGGGGCCTCCAGTATTTT CASSLVAGGLQYF
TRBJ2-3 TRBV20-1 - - TGCAGTGCTAGTTGGCCAAGCACAGATACGCAGTATTTT CSASWPSTDTQYF
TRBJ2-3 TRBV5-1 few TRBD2 TGCGCCAGCAGCTTGACTAGCGGGGTGACAGATACGCAGTATTTT CASSLTSGVTDTQYF
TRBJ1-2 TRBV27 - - TGTGCCAGCAGTTTGGTGAGTTTCTCCGGGACATCACGGTCTGGCTACACCTTC CASSLVSFSGTSRSGYTF
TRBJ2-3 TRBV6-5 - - TGTGCCAGCGGGAGGGGGTGGAGAGATACGCAGTATTTT CASGRGWRDTQYF
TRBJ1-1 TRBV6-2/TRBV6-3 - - TGTGCCAGCAGTCCGCCGACGGAGGACACTGAAGCTTTCTTT CASSPPTEDTEAFF
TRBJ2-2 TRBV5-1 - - TGCGCCAGCAAGAATACGGGGTATGCGAACACCGGGGAGCTGTTTTTT CASKNTGYANTGELFF
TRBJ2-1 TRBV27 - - TGTGCCAGCAGTTTAATTTCAGGGAACTCCTACAATGAGCAGTTCTTC CASSLISGNSYNEQFF
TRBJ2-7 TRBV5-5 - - TGTGCCAGCAGCAACACCTTATACGAGCAGTACTTC CASSNTLYEQYF
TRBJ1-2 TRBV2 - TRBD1 TGTGCCAGCAGTATTCAGGGGGCTTTCAACTATGGCTACACCTTC CASSIQGAFNYGYTF
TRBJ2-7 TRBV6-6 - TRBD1 TGTGCCAGCATCCCTGGGACAGGGTACGAGCAGTACTTC CASIPGTGYEQYF
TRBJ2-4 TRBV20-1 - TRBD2 TGCAGTGCTAGTAAGCTAGCGGGGAGTGAAGCCAAAAACATTCAGTACTTC CSASKLAGSEAKNIQYF
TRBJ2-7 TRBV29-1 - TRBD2 TGCAGCGTAGCGGGGGACACCTACGAGCAGTACTTC CSVAGDTYEQYF
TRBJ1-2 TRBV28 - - TGTGCCAGCAGTGGGAGGACGAAGGATGGCTACACCTTC CASSGRTKDGYTF
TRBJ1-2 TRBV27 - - TGTGCCAGCAGTTTAAAGGGACTGACATTTAACTATGGCTACACCTTC CASSLKGLTFNYGYTF
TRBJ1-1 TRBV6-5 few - TGTGCCAGCAGTTTAGACCCGGGAAATGAAGCTTTCTTT CASSLDPGNEAFF
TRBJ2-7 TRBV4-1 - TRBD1 TGCGCCAGCAGCCAAAGTCCCGGGACAGGGGCCTACGAGCAGTACTTC CASSQSPGTGAYEQYF
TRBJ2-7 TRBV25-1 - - TGTGCCAGCTCAGCTCCGGCGGCCTGGTACGAGCAGTACTTC CASSAPAAWYEQYF
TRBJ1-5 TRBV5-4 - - TGTGCCAGCAGCTTGAACAGGGAAGCTTTCTTTAGCAATCAGCCCCAGCATTTT CASSLNREAFFSNQPQHF
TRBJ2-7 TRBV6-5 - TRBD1 TGTGCCAGCAGTTACGGACAGGGGTCCTACGAGCAGTACTTC CASSYGQGSYEQYF
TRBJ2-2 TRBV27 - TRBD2 TGTGCCAGCAGTTTTAGCGGGGGGATGAACACCGGGGAGCTGTTTTTT CASSFSGGMNTGELFF
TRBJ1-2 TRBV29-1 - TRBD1 TGCAGCGTTGCTTACACAGGGGGCCGCGGCTACACCTTC CSVAYTGGRGYTF
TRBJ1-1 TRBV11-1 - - TGTGCCAGCAGCTTGGGATTGGGGGGCACTGAAGCTTTCTTT CASSLGLGGTEAFF
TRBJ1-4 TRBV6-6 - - TGTGCCACCGTGAGTCGGTCTAATGAAAAACTGTTTTTT CATVSRSNEKLFF
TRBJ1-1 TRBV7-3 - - TGTGCCAGCCGACTTGAGGCCCGCGGCACTGAAGCTTTCTTT CASRLEARGTEAFF
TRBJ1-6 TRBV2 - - TGTGCCAGCAGTGGGGCAAATTCACCCCTCCACTTT CASSGANSPLHF
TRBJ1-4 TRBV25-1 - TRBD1 TGTGCCAGCAGTGCCGGACAGGGAAGGGCGTATTTT CASSAGQGRAYF
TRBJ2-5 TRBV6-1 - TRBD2 TGTGCCAGCAGTGAACTTCTAGCGGGGGGACAAGAGACCCAGTACTTC CASSELLAGGQETQYF
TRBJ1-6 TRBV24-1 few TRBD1 TGTGCCACTCAAGTCCAATACAGGGGCCGGAGCTCCTATAATTCACCCCTCCACTTT CATQVQYRGRSSYNSPLHF
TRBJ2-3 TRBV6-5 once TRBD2 TGTGCCAGCCTAGCGGGGGGATCCGATACGCAGTATTTT CASLAGGSDTQYF
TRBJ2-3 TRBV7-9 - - TGTGCCAGCAGCTTAACCGACAGGCAAGATTCCGATACGCAGTATTTT CASSLTDRQDSDTQYF
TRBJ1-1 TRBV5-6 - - TGTGCCAGCAGCTTTAGGTCGGGGAACACTGAAGCTTTCTTT CASSFRSGNTEAFF
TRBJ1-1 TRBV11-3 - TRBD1 TGTGCCAGCAGCCCGGGACAGAAGAACACTGAAGCTTTCTTT CASSPGQKNTEAFF
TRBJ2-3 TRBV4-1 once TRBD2 TGCGCCAGCAGCCAAGGATCCCCAGCGGGGGGCACAGATACGCAGTATTTT CASSQGSPAGGTDTQYF
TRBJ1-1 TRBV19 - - TGTGCCAGTAGTATAGTTTTACAGGCTGAAGCTTTCTTT CASSIVLQAEAFF
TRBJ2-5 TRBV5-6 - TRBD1 TGTGCCAGCAGCTTGGGACCGGGACAGTCTCAAGAGACCCAGTACTTC CASSLGPGQSQETQYF
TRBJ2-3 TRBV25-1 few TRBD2 TGTGCCAGCAGTGCCAATAGCGGGGGGCCGCTGAATACGCAGTATTTT CASSANSGGPLNTQYF
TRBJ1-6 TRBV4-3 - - TGCGCCAGCAGCCTCTCTGGACTGGGAAATTCACCCCTCCACTTT CASSLSGLGNSPLHF
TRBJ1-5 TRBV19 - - TGTGCCAGTTACGGGGGGCGAAGTCAGCCCCAGCATTTT CASYGGRSQPQHF
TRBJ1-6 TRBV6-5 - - TGTGCCAGCAGTCGCGACAGGAATAATTCACCCCTCCACTTT CASSRDRNNSPLHF
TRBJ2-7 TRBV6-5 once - TGTGCCACCCGAGCTACAGGGAACCACGAGCAGTACTTC CATRATGNHEQYF
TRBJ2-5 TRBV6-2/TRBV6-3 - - TGTGCCAGCAGTTACCGCGCAGGGCGACAAGAGACCCAGTACTTC CASSYRAGRQETQYF
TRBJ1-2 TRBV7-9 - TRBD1 TGTGCCAGCAGCTTAGACCGGACAGGGTATAACTATGGCTACACCTTC CASSLDRTGYNYGYTF
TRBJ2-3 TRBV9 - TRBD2 TGTGCCAGCAGCGGAGCCGTGGAGCGGGGGGCTACCAACACAGATACGCAGTATTTT CASSGAVERGATNTDTQYF
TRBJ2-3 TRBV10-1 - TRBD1 TGCGCCAGCAGTGAACCTGGACAGGGGACGTTGGATTTT CASSEPGQGTLDF
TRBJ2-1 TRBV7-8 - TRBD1 TGTGCCAGCAGCGGGACAGGGGATTTGTTGTTCTTC CASSGTGDLLFF
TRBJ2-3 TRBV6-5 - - TGTGCCAGCAGTTACGAAAGCGGCCTCACAGATACGCAGTATTTT CASSYESGLTDTQYF
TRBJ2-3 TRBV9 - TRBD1 TGTGCCAGCAGCGAGGGGGCAGGGCCAGATACGCAGTATTTT CASSEGAGPDTQYF
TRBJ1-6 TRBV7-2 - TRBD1 TGTGCCAGCAGTTCTGGACAGGGGGGCAATTCACCCCTCCACTTT CASSSGQGGNSPLHF